This record covers a single T cell receptor beta chain. This clonotype was counted a few times. Its antigen remains unidentified. Per-base qualities were not stored, and no clone one base away is much larger. V lost 2 bases and J lost 5 bases; the stretch between them is 16 bases long. From the cysteine up to the phenylalanine, the CDR3 has a length of 16 residues. Just the 48-base CDR3 DNA is kept, in frame starting at base 1. Reading the germline V gene gives CDR1 MGHRA and CDR2 YSYEKL. Every donor was a healthy Caucasian. Three pairs of female monozygotic twins, all aged about 18 to 29 years, made up the twin cohort. The RNA used for TCR libraries was isolated from peripheral blood mononuclear cells. The entry originates in a study of identical twins (dated by TCRdb to the mid-2010s). Regarding the complete study: To test whether fetal clonotypes persist, this study deep-sequenced TCR alpha and beta repertoires from monozygotic twins, from unrelated adults of various ages, and from cord blood. To rule out contamination, the twin experiments were replicated at different times with different library preparation protocols.

The library was made by 5' RACE. The sequencer listed for this sample is Illumina HiSeq 2000. Template switching introduced a universal primer binding site; the final cDNA contained a unique molecular identifier, enabling accurate counting of TCR cDNA molecules. Specific primers in the conserved constant-segment region were used to synthesize first-strand cDNA for the TCR alpha and beta chains. To control for contamination, every cDNA library was double barcoded, receiving both a SMART-Mk sample barcode and Illumina barcodes. TruSeq adapter sequences along with Illumina sample barcodes were introduced in two successive PCR steps. The TCR alpha and beta cDNA libraries were sequenced on the Illumina HiSeq platform using custom primers. The paper's processing steps were these. MiGEC was used to process raw reads and extract unique molecular identifiers, and MiXCR was used to find CDR3 positions. For each individual, recombination models were inferred using an EM algorithm with the repgenHMM and IGoR tools. The analysis of shared clonotypes was done with the tcR package in R, with sharing normalized by the product of cloneset sizes. To study raw recombination without the effects of thymic and clonal selection, out-of-frame nonproductive sequences were analyzed. Using fastp trimming at Q25 and MiXCR clonotype assembly, TCRdb reanalyzed the public sequencing data and kept in-frame beta chains. For every CDR3 protein sequence, its rows merge into one entry that carries the most common genes and DNA. These V and J calls rely on TCRdb rather than the paper's analysis. The sample data list approximately 680,000 distinct CDR3 sequences, and roughly 7.2% of these were observed just once. The ten top clones hold 1.6% of the sample.

The full study reports these points: Out-of-frame TCR alpha sharing in monozygotic twins was systematically underestimated by recombination models, whereas sharing between unrelated individuals was in agreement with the recombination models. A weaker excess of twin sharing was found in beta out-of-frame sequences because the signal-to-noise ratio was lowered by fewer shared sequences. Invariant T cells such as MAIT and iNKT could partly confound zero-insertion analyses, though diverse VJ usage argued against this for most clonotypes. Out-of-frame TCR alpha sequences shared between twins showed an excess of low generation-probability sequences compared with coincidental sharing between unrelated individuals. Because the same donors could not be followed over many years, conclusions were based on cross-sectional statistical analysis. Abundant cord blood beta clonotypes had fewer insertions, young adult naive repertoires showed a similar but weaker trend, and memory repertoires showed no such trend.

The sample was also linked to a second study, of yellow fever vaccine responses in identical twins. According to the second study: The authors reported that the T cell response to vaccination in identical twins appeared partly convergent and partly personalized. In the study, vaccine-responding T cell clones were precisely tracked in identical twins.

The sequence was obtained from a woman aged 18-29 years in good health. The chain is made from TRBV4-1 and TRBJ2-1, with TRBD2 tentatively as D gene (6 bases match). Material: PBMCs. The bases are TGCGCCAGCAGCCAACACGGGAGCCGCTTTGACAATGAGCAGTTCTTC. The encoded protein is CASSQHGSRFDNEQFF.